Listed here is a single T cell receptor (beta chain). TCRdb's table, derived via immunoSEQ multiplex PCR, lists solely in-frame clones and lacks some. The sample lists some 130,000 clones; 65% to 90% were seen once. This sample stems from a study of identifying expanded T cells in peripheral blood. Trimming shortened V by 1 base and J by 7 bases, and 5 bases separated the two germline ends. The CDR3 runs 12 residues. Germline V CDR1 and CDR2: SGHAT, FQDESV (reference sequence). The J gene is TRBJ2-1, the V gene TRBV11-1; D ambiguous. The TCR sequence derives from a person between 18 and 70 years old in good health. The sequenced sample was blood. The CDR3: CASSLGVNEQFF. For the CDR3, the DNA is TGTGCCAGCAGCTTAGGCGTTAATGAGCAGTTCTTC. The variable domain in full, completed from reference TRBV11-1 and TRBJ2-1, reads EAEVAQSPRYKITEKSQAVAFWCDPISGHATLYWYRQILGQGPELLVQFQDESVVDDSQLPKDRFSAERLKGVDSTLKIQPAELGDSAMYLCASSLGVNEQFFGPGTRLTVL.